A selection of T cell receptor beta chains follows, all from one sample in a study of blood T cell repertoires in COVID-19. Produced via immunoSEQ multiplex PCR; TCRdb's table is partial and in-frame only. The table includes fewer than 200,000 clones, 70% to 85% detected once. The specimen was peripheral blood. Receptors originate from a woman aged 80 or over with acute or convalescent COVID-19. CDR3s include the opening cysteine and the closing phenylalanine or tryptophan. D genes are given only for firm matches. Some rows mark clone size as missing; the rest say once, few, many or name a class of expanded clone.

clone_size	d_call	v_call	j_call	cdr3_nt	cdr3_aa
NA	TRBD1	TRBV10-2	TRBJ1-5	TGCGCCAGCAAGGGACAGGGGATGAGCAATCAGCCCCAGCATTTT	CASKGQGMSNQPQHF
NA	NA	TRBV7-2	TRBJ1-2	TGTGCCAGCAGCCGGGGTAACTATGGCTACACCTTC	CASSRGNYGYTF
NA	TRBD1	TRBV4-2	TRBJ1-5	TGTGCCAGCAGCCGCGACAGGGGTTCCAATCAGCCCCAGCATTTT	CASSRDRGSNQPQHF
NA	TRBD1	TRBV2	TRBJ1-1	TGTGCCAGTAGGGACAGGTTGAACACTGAAGCTTTCTTT	CASRDRLNTEAFF
once	NA	TRBV19	TRBJ2-6	TGTGCCAGTAGTATAGACACCGCGGGGGCTGCTGGGGCCAACGTCCTGACTTTC	CASSIDTAGAAGANVLTF
NA	TRBD2	TRBV25-1	TRBJ2-1	TGTGCCAGCAGTCCCTCGGGACTAGCGGGGTACAATGAGCAGTTCTTC	CASSPSGLAGYNEQFF
NA	NA	TRBV29-1	TRBJ1-1	TGCAGCGTTCTCGGGACACTGAACACTGAAGCTTTCTTT	CSVLGTLNTEAFF
NA	TRBD1	TRBV5-4	TRBJ2-7	TGTGCCAGCACCGGTTACAGGGGCGAGCAGTACTTC	CASTGYRGEQYF
NA	NA	TRBV11-2	TRBJ1-3	TGTGCCAGCAGCTTAGATGGGGGGACTGGAAACACCATATATTTT	CASSLDGGTGNTIYF
NA	TRBD1	TRBV18	TRBJ1-5	TGTGCCAGCTCACCCGGGACAGGGGATCAGCCCCAGCATTTT	CASSPGTGDQPQHF
NA	NA	TRBV7-9	TRBJ2-7	TGTGCCAGCAGCTTGGCGCGTTCGGGGGAGCAGTACTTC	CASSLARSGEQYF
NA	TRBD1	TRBV29-1	TRBJ1-4	TGCAGCGTTGAAGATCGCGAACACGGGACAGGGGACCTGGCTAATGAAAAACTGTTTTTT	CSVEDREHGTGDLANEKLFF
NA	TRBD1	TRBV13	TRBJ2-7	TGTGCCAGCAGCTCGGGACAGGATCTCTCCTACGAGCAGTACTTC	CASSSGQDLSYEQYF
NA	TRBD2	TRBV29-1	TRBJ2-3	TGCAGCGTTGATACTAGCGGGAGCGGTGATACGCAGTATTTT	CSVDTSGSGDTQYF
once	TRBD2	TRBV7-8	TRBJ2-3	TGTGCCAGCAGCTTACATTACGTTGGGACTAGCAGTGAGCAGTATTTT	CASSLHYVGTSSEQYF
once	TRBD2	TRBV5-5	TRBJ2-7	TGTGCCAGCAGCTTGGTGCTAGCGGGAGCCACCCGCGAGCAGTACTTC	CASSLVLAGATREQYF
once	TRBD1	TRBV6-2/TRBV6-3	TRBJ1-1	TGTGCCAGCAGTCCCGCCCAGGGGGGCGCGAACACTGAAGCTTTCTTT	CASSPAQGGANTEAFF
NA	NA	TRBV7-9	TRBJ1-1	TGTGCCAGCAGCCCGCCGGGGGGTCCCCACACTGAAGCTTTCTTT	CASSPPGGPHTEAFF
NA	TRBD2	TRBV5-1	TRBJ2-5	TGCGCCAGCAGAACTAGCGGTTCTGTGGAACAAGAGACCCAGTACTTC	CASRTSGSVEQETQYF
NA	TRBD1	TRBV5-5	TRBJ1-5	TGTGCCAGCAGCGCGACGGGGACAGGGTACCAGCCCCAGCATTTT	CASSATGTGYQPQHF
NA	NA	TRBV7-9	TRBJ1-1	TGTGCCAGCAGCTTTAGGGAGGGGTCTGAAGCTTTCTTT	CASSFREGSEAFF
once	NA	TRBV30	TRBJ1-1	TGTGCCTGGAGTGTACTTTTATCCACTGAAGCTTTCTTT	CAWSVLLSTEAFF
once	NA	TRBV30	TRBJ2-2	TGTGCCTGGACCTACGAGAACACCGGGGAGCTGTTTTTT	CAWTYENTGELFF
NA	TRBD1	TRBV19	TRBJ2-7	TGTGCCAGTAGTGCATACTCCACCGGGACAGGGGGCGAAATAGCCGAGCAGTACTTC	CASSAYSTGTGGEIAEQYF
NA	TRBD2	TRBV5-4	TRBJ2-7	TGTGCCAGCAGCTTAGCGGGAGGTAATTCCGAGCAGTACTTC	CASSLAGGNSEQYF
NA	NA	TRBV7-2	TRBJ2-7	TGTGCCAGCAGCTTTGCAGGTGTCCAGGGCTACTCCTACGAGCAGTACTTC	CASSFAGVQGYSYEQYF
NA	NA	TRBV30	TRBJ1-3	TGTGCCTGGAGCGGGGGTTTTGGAAACACCATATATTTT	CAWSGGFGNTIYF
NA	NA	TRBV7-9	TRBJ1-4	TGTGCCAGCAGCTTAGTTTCTCGAGGGACTAATGAAAAACTGTTTTTT	CASSLVSRGTNEKLFF
NA	TRBD2	TRBV3-1/TRBV3-2	TRBJ2-3	TGTGCCAGCAGCCAAGATGGGGGGGGTAGCGGGAGCCCCTCGACTAGCACAGATACGCAGTATTTT	CASSQDGGGSGSPSTSTDTQYF
NA	NA	TRBV6-1	TRBJ1-2	TGTGCCAGCAGTGAAGTCTTTGGCTACACCTTC	CASSEVFGYTF
once	NA	TRBV2	TRBJ1-5	TGTGCCAGCAGTGAAACCGGGACTGGAGGTCAGCCCCAGCATTTT	CASSETGTGGQPQHF
NA	NA	TRBV12-2	TRBJ2-7	TGTGCAAGTCGCCCCTCCCCGCCGACAGCTCGCTACGAGCAGTACTTC	CASRPSPPTARYEQYF
NA	NA	TRBV3-1/TRBV3-2	TRBJ2-3	TGTGCCAGCAGCCAAGTGGGGGGGCTACGCACAGATACGCAGTATTTT	CASSQVGGLRTDTQYF
NA	TRBD2	TRBV11-3	TRBJ2-3	TGTGCCAGCAGCTTAGGTAGACTAGCGGGAGTGGAACCCACAGATACGCAGTATTTT	CASSLGRLAGVEPTDTQYF
NA	TRBD1	TRBV5-1	TRBJ1-1	TGCGCCAGCGACGGGACAGGTACAAACACTGAAGCTTTCTTT	CASDGTGTNTEAFF
NA	NA	TRBV6-5	TRBJ2-7	TGTGCCAGCAGTTACGAGGTTAGAGCCTACGAGCAGTACTTC	CASSYEVRAYEQYF
NA	NA	TRBV5-1	TRBJ1-5	TGCGCCAGCAGCTTGGGCGACCCCCGCGGAGAGCCCCAGCATTTT	CASSLGDPRGEPQHF
NA	NA	TRBV7-2	TRBJ2-2	TGTGCCAGCAGCTTAGTGAGGTCCGGGGAGCTGTTTTTT	CASSLVRSGELFF
NA	NA	TRBV7-9	TRBJ1-4	TGTGCCAGCAGCTCCCACAGGGTTGAAAAACTGTTTTTT	CASSSHRVEKLFF
NA	NA	TRBV11-1	TRBJ1-1	TGTGCCAGCAGCTTTAACAGGGACGCTGAAGCTTTCTTT	CASSFNRDAEAFF
NA	NA	TRBV11-2	TRBJ2-1	TGTGCCAGCAGCTTGGGGTGGACGGGAAATGAGCAGTTCTTC	CASSLGWTGNEQFF
NA	TRBD1	TRBV4-1	TRBJ1-1	TGCGCCAGCAGCCCAGACAGGGGGAACGAAGCTTTCTTT	CASSPDRGNEAFF
NA	NA	TRBV5-1	TRBJ2-5	TGCGCCAGCAGCTTGGCCCCAGGGCAAGAGACCCAGTACTTC	CASSLAPGQETQYF
NA	NA	TRBV6-2/TRBV6-3	TRBJ1-2	TGTGCCAGCAGTTACTCGAGTGGGAGGGGAAACTATGGCTACACCTTC	CASSYSSGRGNYGYTF
once	NA	TRBV9	TRBJ2-3	TGTGCCAGCAGCGTAGGCCGGCTAGCGCGTACAGATACGCAGTATTTT	CASSVGRLARTDTQYF
few	TRBD1	TRBV30	TRBJ1-5	TGTGCCTGGAGTCTGACAGGGATACAGCCCCAGCATTTT	CAWSLTGIQPQHF